This TCR beta chain is from a study of beta chain features in type 1 diabetes (dated by TCRdb to 2016 to 2018). Describing the broader study: Mean age, gender distribution, total cell number and subset yield did not differ between patients and healthy donors. A total of some 100,000,000 sorted cells were examined across all samples, and the number of cells per subset was strongly correlated with RNA yield. Naive and central memory subsets were obtained from all 30 or so donors, but regulatory and stem cell-like memory subsets were isolated from only 8 patients and roughly 8 healthy donors. In the study, recently diagnosed type 1 diabetes patients and matched healthy donors were compared on the TCRB repertoires of their sorted circulating CD4+ T cell subsets.

This clone turned up a few times. The specificity of this receptor is unknown. It has no much larger one-base neighbor in the sample; base qualities were not kept. A single peripheral blood draw of 95 to 150 mL on average was collected from each donor into heparinised tubes. Naive, central memory, regulatory and stem cell-like memory CD4+ T cells were sorted on a BD FACSAria II using a panel including CD45RO, CCR7, CD25, CD127, CD95 and CD27. A purity above 95% was achieved for all sorted populations. PBMCs were isolated right away by Lymphoprep density gradient centrifugation and were stained directly, without culture. So that batch effects would be minimized, each experiment stained and sorted samples in pairs, pairing one healthy donor with one patient. What the authors observed across the whole study: Because cDNA rather than genomic DNA was sequenced, highly expressing activated cells could have been over-represented, although no difference in activation and CD3 levels was found between groups. The naive, central memory and regulatory TCRB repertoires appeared to resemble one another more closely among patients than among healthy donors. PCR may preferentially amplify shorter templates, but because patient and control samples were amplified and corrected together, any resulting skew would affect both groups equally. Because small numbers of individuals were included in the HLA sub-analyses, any influence of HLA type on TCRB rearrangement was left unresolved. Patients with type 1 diabetes made fewer insertions and deleted more nucleotides at VDJ recombination sites, implying thymic rearrangement abnormalities. In all four CD4+ subsets, TCRB CDR3 length was moderately but significantly shorter in type 1 diabetes patients.

The High Capacity cDNA Reverse Transcription Kit was used to reverse transcribe all of the isolated RNA, meaning that expressed TCRB transcripts were what got sequenced. Naive, central memory and regulatory T cell samples underwent deep immunoSEQ sequencing, averaging roughly 3.4 million total reads per sample. Sorted cells were lysed in RLT buffer, and RNA was extracted using DNase-treated RNeasy Micro or Mini kits according to cell number. To prevent cross-contamination, each cell subset was processed individually, whereas patient and healthy donor samples were processed jointly. The immunoSEQ multiplex PCR was used to amplify TCRB sequences from cDNA, generating 87-bp fragments that spanned the CDR3 region. The amplicons were sequenced using the Illumina HiSeq platform. From the authors' description of their analysis: Synthetic template baselines were used to correct PCR bias computationally, reads within Hamming distance 2 were collapsed together, and singletons that could not be merged were discarded. By aligning reads against IMGT, V, D and J genes, CDR3 length, and insertions or deletions at six rearrangement sites were assigned. Clonotype counts were normalized to sorted cell number within each subset before computing true diversity and Gini coefficients with the tcR R package. Repertoire sharing was quantified using the overlap coefficient calculated on TCRB nucleotide sequences. As a proxy for the pre-selection repertoire, out-of-frame TCRB sequences from naive cells were analyzed. TCRdb obtained this table from immuneACCESS and retained in-frame rearrangements with V and J assigned. These tables miss some clones; where compared with another copy, unresolved V genes account for less than half of the shortfall, and the remainder is unexplained. V and J calls and clone size are as listed in that table; D and trimming were resolved from the DNA. This sample holds roughly 700,000 clones; around 15% were observed only once. The ten largest clonotypes hold approximately 0.02% of the sample.

The CDR3 goes from the cysteine to the phenylalanine over 13 residues. Only the CDR3 region is kept as DNA, spanning 39 bases read in frame from base 1. The germline V gene gives CDR1 as SGHAT and CDR2 as FQNNGV. V ends up 8 bases short and J 6 bases short, with an unmatched junction base count of 6. This receptor was identified in a man between 18 and 29 years old with type 1 diabetes. The sample comprised naive CD4+ T cells from blood. This specimen's cell subset or site label, interpreted: true naive CD4+ T cells. Rearrangement joined TRBV11-2 to TRBJ2-5; 10 central bases correspond to TRBD1. The CDR3 reads CASEGTGVKTQYF. In nucleotides, the sequence is TGTGCCAGCGAGGGGACAGGGGTGAAGACCCAGTACTTC.